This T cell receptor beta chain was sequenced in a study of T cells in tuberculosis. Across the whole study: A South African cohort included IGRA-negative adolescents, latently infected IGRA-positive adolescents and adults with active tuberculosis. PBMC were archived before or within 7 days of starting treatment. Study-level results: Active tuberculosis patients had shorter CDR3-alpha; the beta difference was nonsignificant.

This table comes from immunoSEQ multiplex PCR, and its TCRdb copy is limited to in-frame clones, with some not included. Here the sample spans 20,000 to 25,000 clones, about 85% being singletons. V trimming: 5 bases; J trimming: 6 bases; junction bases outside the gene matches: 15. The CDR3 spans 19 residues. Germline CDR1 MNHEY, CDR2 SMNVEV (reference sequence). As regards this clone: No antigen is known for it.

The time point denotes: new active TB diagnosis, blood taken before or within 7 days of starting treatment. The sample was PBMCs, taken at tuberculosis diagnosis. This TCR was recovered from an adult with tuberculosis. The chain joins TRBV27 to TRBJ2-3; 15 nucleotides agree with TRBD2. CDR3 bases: TGTGCCAGCAGTGACACGGGACTAGCGGGAGGAGGGGGTTCGGATACGCAGTATTTT. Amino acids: CASSDTGLAGGGGSDTQYF.